This T cell receptor beta chain was profiled in a study of regulatory T cells in long-lasting Graves disease. The study's findings and limits: Persistent Graves' patients showed reduced TCR diversity versus newly diagnosed patients.

Building the TCR beta libraries relied on iRepertoire HTBI primers, and CDR3 regions underwent Arm-PCR. Original processing methods: Across samples, over 55 TRBV and some 13 TRBJ segments were found. TCRdb reprocessed the multiplex PCR reads with MiXCR, giving one entry per CDR3 protein. TCRdb's processing, not the authors', yielded these V and J calls. The repertoire holds roughly 400,000 distinct CDR3 sequences, with around 20% as singletons. Time point specified: persistent/refractory GD, antithyroid drugs over 5 years with positive TRAb. RNA from PBMCs was the source of the TCR library. Comments on this clonotype: Its antigen is as yet unknown.

The specimen was peripheral blood mononuclear cells (PBMCs), collected when the disease was refractory, from a patient treated with antithyroid drugs. This clonotype was obtained from a female donor with Graves disease.

The CDR3 coding sequence is TGCAGTGCTAGACTAGCGGGACGTCCCTCCTACGAGCAGTACTTC. This translates into CSARLAGRPSYEQYF. The rearrangement uses TRBV20-1 and TRBJ2-7; 9 bases agree with TRBD2. CDR1 DFQATT and CDR2 SNEGSKA come from the germline V gene (reference sequence). The CDR3 sequence is 15 residues long. J gave up 0 bases and V 2 bases, and 5 bases lay outside the gene matches.